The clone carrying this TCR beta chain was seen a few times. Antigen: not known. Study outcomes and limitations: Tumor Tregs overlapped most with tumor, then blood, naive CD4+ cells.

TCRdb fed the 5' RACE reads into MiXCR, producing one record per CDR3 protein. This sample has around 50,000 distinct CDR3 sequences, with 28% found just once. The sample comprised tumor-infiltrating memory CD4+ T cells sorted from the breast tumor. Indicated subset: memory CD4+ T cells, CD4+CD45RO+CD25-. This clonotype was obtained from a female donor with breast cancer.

CDR3 nucleotides: TGTGCCAGCACCCTTAACGGTGGAGGAGGGTTCTATGAGCAGTTCTTC. As protein: CASTLNGGGGFYEQFF. V and J are TRBV7-2 and TRBJ2-1; maybe TRBD2 (6 bases). The CDR3 covers 16 residues. Germline assignment: CDR1 SGHTA and CDR2 FQGNSA. Between the trimmed V and J ends, which lost 7 bases and 8 bases, there was a span of 24 bases.